This T cell receptor (beta chain) was found in a study of CD8+ T cells in alopecia areata. Study-wide results and limits: It was lesional scalp, especially alopecia totalis/universalis, that showed higher clonality than normal scalp. In patients, TCRs were shared less clearly than in mice, and HLA may possibly be involved.

RNA extraction was followed by reverse transcription into cDNA, which acted as the sequencing template. Method: immunoSEQ multiplex PCR; TCRdb's copy keeps in-frame clones and lacks some. The table records about 110,000 clones, under 60% of them present only once. CDR3 length: 11 amino acids. V was cut by 4 bases and J by 7 bases, with 8 bases left in between. CDR1 is MNHEY, CDR2 SMNVEV, per germline (reference sequence). Worth noting for this clone: The antigen is undetermined.

The receptor was isolated from a human donor with alopecia areata. The gene calls are TRBV27 and TRBJ2-7; no firm D call. The material sequenced was NKG2D-low CD8+ T cells sorted from blood. CDR3 amino acids: CASSSFPEQYF. The CDR3, as DNA: TGTGCCAGCAGTTCCTTCCCGGAGCAGTACTTC.